One and the same sample provided the 29 T cell receptor beta chains below, sequenced in a study of beta chain features in type 1 diabetes. cDNA synthesis used the whole RNA isolate, giving expressed TCRB sequences. This table comes from immunoSEQ multiplex PCR, and its TCRdb copy is limited to in-frame clones, with some not included. The sample yields some 250,000 clones, approximately 10% seen once. Their recognized antigens are unknown. Overall study results and limits: People with Type 1 diabetes carried modestly yet significantly shorter TCRB CDR3s in all four CD4+ subsets.

Sequenced material: naive CD4+ T cells from blood. The receptors stem from a man in his thirties or forties with type 1 diabetes.

This clone was seen a handful of times. This rearrangement joins TRBV6-1 to TRBJ2-1; 8 bases match TRBD2. This CDR3 comprises 15 residues. CDR1 and CDR2 from the germline V gene are MNHNS and SASEGT. V lost 3 bases, J lost 2 bases, and 3 bases stayed unmatched. CDR3 sequence (DNA): TGTGCCAGCAGTGATTACGGGGGGGCCTACAATGAGCAGTTCTTC. Its translation: CASSDYGGAYNEQFF.

In its sample, this clone was seen a few times. The chain links TRBV7-6 to TRBJ2-5; 14 positions match TRBD2. There are 16 residues in the CDR3. Germline trimming cut 4 bases from V and 6 bases from J; bases unmatched to any gene: 7. Looked up from germline, CDR1 is SGHVS and CDR2 is FNYEAQ. The DNA of the CDR3 is TGTGCCAGCAGCTCTGGGACTAGCGGGGGAACAAAGACCCAGTACTTC. Translation gives CASSSGTSGGTKTQYF.

This clone has only a few counts. V is TRBV6-6 and J is TRBJ2-4, with 7 bases that match TRBD2. Germline-derived CDR1 and CDR2 are MNHNY and SVGAGI (reference sequence). CDR3 length: 15 amino acids. The junction had 7 bases not matched to a gene; V was cut back by 5 bases and J by 3 bases. The CDR3 region has the DNA TGTGCCAGCAGTATCACTGGGGAGGGCAAAAACATTCAGTACTTC. Amino acids: CASSITGEGKNIQYF.

This clone was recorded a few times. The chain combines TRBV2 with TRBJ1-2; D may be TRBD1 (6 bases). Trimming pared 5 bases from V and 4 bases from J, leaving 11 bases between. Per the germline V gene, CDR1 is SNHLY and CDR2 is FYNNEI. This CDR3 has 13 amino acids. CDR3 protein: CASSFDRPYGYTF. DNA of the CDR3: TGTGCCAGCAGTTTCGACAGGCCCTATGGCTACACCTTC.

There are a few counts of this clone. The rearrangement links TRBV2 to TRBJ1-5; D gene uncertain. V was cut by 5 bases and J by 0 bases, with 8 bases left in between. This CDR3 has 14 amino acids. The germline V gene encodes CDR1 SNHLY and CDR2 FYNNEI. The CDR3 loop is CASSSSDSNQPQHF. For the CDR3, the DNA is TGTGCCAGCAGTTCCAGTGATAGCAATCAGCCCCAGCATTTT.

Points on this clone: The sample carries other DNA sequences with the same CDR3. The chain employs TRBV2 and TRBJ2-7, with 8 bases identical to TRBD1. Trimming took 4 bases from V and 4 from J; bases not matched to a gene: 3. The CDR3 sequence is 13 residues long. In germline, CDR1 is SNHLY, CDR2 FYNNEI. The chain's CDR3 is CASSGGQGYEQYF. CDR3 DNA sequence: TGTGCCAGCAGTGGAGGACAGGGTTACGAGCAGTACTTC.

The chain recombines TRBV7-3 with TRBJ2-3, with D possibly TRBD2 on 6 matching bases. This CDR3 spans 16 amino acids. Germline CDR1 and CDR2: SGHTA and FQGTGA. Trimming left V 1 base short and J 4 bases short, with 15 bases between. CDR3 nucleotides: TGTGCCAGCAGCTTAAGTGCGGGGCTAGCTCCAGATACGCAGTATTTT. Translated: CASSLSAGLAPDTQYF.

This chain connects TRBV11-2 to TRBJ1-1; D unresolved. The CDR3 has 14 amino acids. Germline CDR1 and CDR2: SGHAT and FQNNGV. V dropped 1 base and J dropped 1 base, with 7 bases sitting between them. This CDR3 is CASSLGQSNTEAFF. The CDR3 region has the DNA TGTGCCAGCAGCTTAGGACAATCGAACACTGAAGCTTTCTTT.

This clone was found a few times. The J gene is TRBJ2-5, the V gene TRBV6-6, with 10 bases lining up with TRBD1. V gave up 7 bases and J gave up 6 bases; unmatched junction bases: 11. Looked up from germline, CDR1 is MNHNY and CDR2 is SVGAGI (reference sequence). The CDR3 sequence is 15 residues long. The CDR3 here is CASTTDRGGGKTQYF. The CDR3 coding sequence is TGTGCCAGCACCACGGACAGGGGGGGTGGGAAGACCCAGTACTTC.

J is TRBJ2-5 and V is TRBV10-2; D perhaps matches TRBD1 (6 bases). V was clipped by 0 bases and J by 5 bases, with 7 bases between them. The CDR3 has 13 residues. Germline V gene data show CDR1 as WSHSY and CDR2 as SAAADI. CDR3 residues: CASSESRGETQYF. The CDR3 DNA is TGCGCCAGCAGTGAGTCAAGGGGGGAGACCCAGTACTTC.

The V and J genes are TRBV7-9 and TRBJ2-3; D is perhaps TRBD1 (7 bases). Germline CDR1 reads SEHNR; CDR2 reads FQNEAQ (reference sequence). Trimming took off 8 bases at V and 5 bases at J, with 14 bases between the two ends. CDR3 size: 13 residues. The CDR3 protein is CASEFQGGDTQYF. CDR3 sequence (DNA): TGTGCCAGCGAGTTCCAGGGGGGAGATACGCAGTATTTT.

J is TRBJ2-3 and V is TRBV5-1, with D perhaps matching TRBD1 (6 bases). CDR1 and CDR2 (germline): SGHRS, YFSETQ. The V and J ends lost 4 bases and 2 bases respectively, with 14 bases between them. The CDR3 spans 15 residues. In DNA form, the CDR3 reads TGCGCCAGCAGCCAAACCCCAGGGGACACAGATACGCAGTATTTT. Protein: CASSQTPGDTDTQYF.

The chain uses TRBV12-5 and TRBJ1-5, with 7 bases aligning to TRBD1. Germline V lookup: CDR1 LGHNT, CDR2 FRNRAP. This CDR3 region has 17 residues. With 0 bases clipped from V and 5 bases from J, the junction kept 10 bases outside the gene matches. CDR3 sequence (DNA): TGTGCTAGTGGTTTGGTACTTGACAGGGAGTCCTATCAGCCCCAGCATTTT. As protein: CASGLVLDRESYQPQHF.

A few counts support this clone. This chain links TRBV7-9 with TRBJ1-1; 7 bases map to TRBD1. Germline CDR1 and CDR2: SEHNR and FQNEAQ (reference sequence). The junction had 6 bases not matched to a gene; V was cut back by 5 bases and J by 12 bases. This CDR3 is built from 11 residues. CDR3 loop: CASSNTGETFF. The CDR3 DNA reads TGTGCCAGCAGCAACACAGGGGAAACTTTCTTT.

This chain joins TRBV30 and TRBJ1-2; tentatively, D is TRBD1 (6 bases). The germline V gene has CDR1 GTSNPN and CDR2 SVGIG (reference sequence). Trimming took 4 bases from V and 4 from J, leaving 13 bases between them. CDR3 length equals 13 residues. The CDR3 protein is CAWKGGEIYGYTF. CDR3 nucleotide sequence: TGTGCCTGGAAAGGGGGGGAGATCTATGGCTACACCTTC.

The table lists this clone with a few counts. The V call is TRBV2, the J call TRBJ2-5; weak D call: TRBD2 (6 bases). Germline CDR1 reads SNHLY; CDR2 reads FYNNEI. This CDR3 contains 14 residues. The V end was cut by 2 bases, the J end by 5 bases, with 12 bases between. The CDR3 loop reads CASSESLASETQYF. The DNA for the CDR3 is TGTGCCAGCAGTGAAAGTCTAGCGTCCGAGACCCAGTACTTC. Supplemented by reference TRBV2 and TRBJ2-5, the full variable domain reads EPEVTQTPSHQVTQMGQEVILRCVPISNHLYFYWYRQILGQKVEFLVSFYNNEISEKSEIFDDQFSVERPDGSNFTLKIRSTKLEDSAMYFCASSESLASETQYFGPGTRLLVL.

The CDR3 loop reads CASSLAPSGAGKETQYF. CDR3 nucleotide sequence: TGCGCCAGCAGCTTGGCCCCTAGCGGGGCGGGGAAAGAGACCCAGTACTTC. V gene TRBV5-1 combines with J gene TRBJ2-5; 9 bases are shared with TRBD2. J lost 3 bases, V lost 0 bases, and 9 bases had no gene match. This CDR3 spans 17 amino acids. Germline V lookup: CDR1 SGHRS, CDR2 YFSETQ.

This clone was counted between two and nine times. The CDR3 sequence: CAWSRTGPYNSPLHF. The CDR3 DNA reads TGTGCCTGGAGTCGGACAGGGCCCTATAATTCACCCCTCCACTTT. The chain couples TRBV30 to TRBJ1-6; 8 nucleotides line up with TRBD1. The germline gives CDR1 GTSNPN, CDR2 SVGIG (reference sequence). The CDR3 contains 15 residues. J was trimmed by 2 bases and V by 2 bases; bases with no gene match: 2.

V is TRBV4-3 and J is TRBJ2-7, with 8 bases matching TRBD1. This CDR3 region has 14 residues. V gave up 0 bases and J gave up 6 bases; unmatched junction bases: 4. Germline V CDR1 and CDR2: LGHNA, YSLEER. The CDR3 protein is CASSQETGGGEQYF. As DNA, the CDR3 is TGCGCCAGCAGCCAAGAAACAGGGGGAGGCGAGCAGTACTTC.

This sequence joins TRBV7-9 and TRBJ2-7, with TRBD2 matching 11 bases. CDR3 size: 16 residues. CDR1 is SEHNR, CDR2 FQNEAQ, per germline (reference sequence). J lost 2 bases, V lost 4 bases, and 7 bases had no gene match. Here the CDR3 reads CASSSPGTSGAYEQYF. The DNA of the CDR3 is TGTGCCAGCAGCTCACCCGGGACTAGCGGCGCCTACGAGCAGTACTTC.

This chain uses TRBV2 with TRBJ1-5; 8 nucleotides line up with TRBD1. CDR1 is SNHLY, CDR2 FYNNEI, per germline. The CDR3 sequence is 14 residues long. V shed 4 bases, J shed 4 bases, and the junction held 3 bases outside the gene matches. DNA of the CDR3: TGTGCCAGCAGTGTCCGGACAGGGAATCAGCCCCAGCATTTT. Residues: CASSVRTGNQPQHF.

The rearrangement links TRBV29-1 to TRBJ1-2; possible D gene TRBD1, 6 bases. The germline CDR1 and CDR2 sequences are SQVTM and ANQGSEA. The V end lost 5 bases, the J end lost 4 bases, and 14 bases lay between the germline ends. The CDR3 covers 13 residues. CDR3 residues: CSVSRGSPYGYTF. CDR3 sequence (DNA): TGCAGCGTTTCTAGGGGGTCCCCCTATGGCTACACCTTC.

There are a few counts of this clone. The V and J genes are TRBV9 and TRBJ2-7; TRBD1 matches at 11 bases. Looked up from germline, CDR1 is SGDLS and CDR2 is YYNGEE. J gave up 3 bases and V 0 bases, and 5 bases lay outside the gene matches. The CDR3 is 16 residues long. In nucleotides, the CDR3 is TGTGCCAGCAGCGTAGGAGGACAGGGGGCAGTCTACGAGCAGTACTTC. Translated: CASSVGGQGAVYEQYF. Combining the CDR3 with reference TRBV9 and TRBJ2-7 gives the whole variable domain DSGVTQTPKHLITATGQRVTLRCSPRSGDLSVYWYQQSLDQGLQFLIQYYNGEERAKGNILERFSAQQFPDLHSELNLSSLELGDSALYFCASSVGGQGAVYEQYFGPGTRLTVT.

This clone has just a few counts. This chain links TRBV10-3 with TRBJ2-5, with a tentative D call TRBD1 (6 bases). Deletions cut 6 bases from V and 6 bases from J, with 17 bases between. CDR1 is ENHRY and CDR2 is SYGVKD in the germline V gene. The CDR3 length is 14 residues. The CDR3 bases are TGTGCCATCAGCGTCCAACAGGGATCACAGACCCAGTACTTC. It is translated as CAISVQQGSQTQYF.

This clone was counted a few times. The rearrangement links TRBV4-1 to TRBJ1-1; D perhaps matches TRBD1 (5 bases). Germline V gene lookup returns CDR1 MGHRA and CDR2 YSYEKL. Trimming shortened V by 4 bases and J by 0 bases, and 12 bases separated the two germline ends. CDR3 size: 15 residues. CDR3 DNA sequence: TGCGCCAGCAGCCCACGGGAGGGGATGAACACTGAAGCTTTCTTT. This codes for CASSPREGMNTEAFF.

The chain is built from TRBV6-6 and TRBJ2-3; D is uncertain. Germline CDR1 and CDR2: MNHNY and SVGAGI (reference sequence). The length of the CDR3 is 14 residues. V was shortened by 5 bases and J by 0 bases, with 9 bases between the two germline ends. CDR3 sequence (DNA): TGTGCCAGCAGTCCGTACAAGAGCACAGATACGCAGTATTTT. Its translation: CASSPYKSTDTQYF.

The chain has TRBV4-1 and TRBJ2-3; TRBD2 agrees at 7 bases. The trim removed 3 bases at V and 6 bases at J, leaving 12 bases unmatched. This CDR3 comprises 16 residues. Germline loops: CDR1 MGHRA, CDR2 YSYEKL. The DNA of the CDR3 is TGCGCCAGCAGCCACCCCGGCGGCGGGGGTGCCGATACGCAGTATTTT. Translation: CASSHPGGGGADTQYF.

This chain uses TRBV19 with TRBJ1-1; D uncertain. In germline, CDR1 is LNHDA, CDR2 SQIVND (reference sequence). The CDR3 sequence is 11 residues long. V lost 4 bases to trimming and J lost 3 bases, with 3 bases between them. CDR3 sequence: CASSRHTEAFF. The CDR3 coding sequence is TGTGCCAGTAGTAGGCACACTGAAGCTTTCTTT. The full variable domain, completed using reference TRBV19 and TRBJ1-1, is DGGITQSPKYLFRKEGQNVTLSCEQNLNHDAMYWYRQDPGQGLRLIYYSQIVNDFQKGDIAEGYSVSREKKESFPLTVTSAQKNPTAFYLCASSRHTEAFFGQGTRLTVV.

J is TRBJ2-1 and V is TRBV4-1, with 10 bases identical to TRBD1. CDR3 length equals 15 residues. V was clipped by 1 base and J by 9 bases; unmatched bases: 6. In germline, CDR1 is MGHRA, CDR2 YSYEKL. For the CDR3, the DNA is TGCGCCAGCAGCCAAGTGGGGACAGGGGCCCCTGAGCAGTTCTTC. It translates to CASSQVGTGAPEQFF.